A single sample gave rise to the 12 T cell receptor beta chains below, sequenced in a study of OX40 agonist ivuxolimab in advanced cancers. Clones were sequenced by immunoSEQ multiplex PCR, and TCRdb holds only the in-frame ones, with some missing. The sample contains around 20,000 clones, 90% of which appear only once. The starting material was CD4+ or CD8+ T cells sorted from blood, obtained in a trial of the OX40 agonist ivuxolimab. These receptors were collected from an adult with an advanced solid tumor such as melanoma, head and neck, liver or kidney cancer.

The chain links TRBV19 to TRBJ2-1; TRBD1 is a possible D gene (6 bases). Germline V gives CDR1 LNHDA, CDR2 SQIVND (reference sequence). This CDR3 spans 14 amino acids. V lost 0 bases and J lost 6, with 9 bases in between. In DNA, the CDR3 is TGTGCCAGTAGTATAGATTACAGGGTCAATGAGCAGTTCTTC. It codes for CASSIDYRVNEQFF.

CDR3 sequence reads: CASSLVPSGTFGETQYF. The CDR3 DNA follows: TGTGCCAGCAGCTTAGTCCCTAGCGGGACCTTTGGGGAGACCCAGTACTTC. The chain carries TRBV7-2 and TRBJ2-5; 9 positions agree with TRBD2. The CDR3 contains 17 residues. Trimming took 1 base from V and 5 from J; bases not matched to a gene: 11. The germline V gene has CDR1 SGHTA and CDR2 FQGNSA.

V is TRBV27 and J is TRBJ2-7; 7 bases map to TRBD2. CDR1 is MNHEY and CDR2 is SMNVEV in the germline V gene (reference sequence). V lost 2 bases and J lost 2; bases outside the gene matches: 6. The CDR3 consists of 15 residues. CDR3 residues: CASSLLAVGPYEQYF. Here the CDR3 DNA reads TGTGCCAGCAGTTTACTAGCGGTAGGACCCTACGAGCAGTACTTC.

J is TRBJ2-1 and V is TRBV29-1; D is possibly TRBD1 or TRBD2 (5 bases each). This CDR3 has 13 amino acids. The ends were cut back, 5 bases at V and 3 bases at J, with 11 bases in the middle. Germline V gene data show CDR1 as SQVTM and CDR2 as ANQGSEA. CDR3 nucleotide sequence: TGCAGCGTTTGGGGGTCCAACTACAATGAGCAGTTCTTC. Translated, it gives CSVWGSNYNEQFF.

In DNA, the CDR3 is TGTGCCAGCAGCCCCCCGGGAGGGGAAAACACCGGGGAGCTGTTTTTT. This translates into CASSPPGGENTGELFF. The rearrangement links TRBV28 to TRBJ2-2; TRBD2 matches at 8 bases. This CDR3 has 16 residues. The trim removed 6 bases at V and 2 bases at J, leaving 8 bases unmatched. Germline loops: CDR1 MDHEN, CDR2 SYDVKM.

The rearrangement joins TRBV10-2 to TRBJ2-1; D uncertain. Per the germline V gene, CDR1 is WSHSY and CDR2 is SAAADI. CDR3 length: 14 amino acids. V was clipped by 4 bases and J by 2 bases, with 9 bases between them. CDR3 loop: CASSARVPYNEQFF. In DNA, the CDR3 is TGCGCCAGCAGTGCCCGGGTCCCCTACAATGAGCAGTTCTTC.

In this sample, this clone turned up once. V is TRBV15 and J is TRBJ1-5, with unresolved D. The germline V gene encodes CDR1 LNHNV and CDR2 YYDKDF (reference sequence). The CDR3 has 13 residues. Trimming removed 0 bases from V and 6 bases from J, with 6 bases in between. This chain's CDR3 is CATSRDLVQPQHF. Here the CDR3 DNA reads TGTGCCACCAGCAGAGATCTCGTTCAGCCCCAGCATTTT.

The rearrangement joins TRBV5-5 to TRBJ1-4; D is unclear. CDR1 and CDR2 (germline): SGHKS, YYEKEE (reference sequence). The ends were cut back, 4 bases at V and 3 bases at J, with 10 bases in the middle. The CDR3 totals 14 residues. CDR3 loop: CASSPGLANEKLFF. For the CDR3, the DNA is TGTGCCAGCAGCCCAGGTCTTGCTAATGAAAAACTGTTTTTT.

The V call is TRBV27, the J call TRBJ2-1, with 9 bases matching TRBD2. Germline-derived CDR1 and CDR2 are MNHEY and SMNVEV (reference sequence). The CDR3 runs 16 residues. Unmatched junction bases numbered 10, after V lost 3 bases and J lost 7 bases. The CDR3: CASSFRGGRAQNEQFF. CDR3 sequence (DNA): TGTGCCAGCAGTTTTAGGGGCGGGAGGGCCCAAAATGAGCAGTTCTTC.

The chain is built from TRBV19 and TRBJ1-1, with D uncertain. CDR1 is LNHDA and CDR2 is SQIVND in the germline V gene (reference sequence). Trimming pared 1 base from V and 2 bases from J, leaving 8 bases between. The CDR3 is made up of 14 amino acids. The CDR3 nucleotides are TGTGCCAGTAGTATAGTCGGCAGTAACACTGAAGCTTTCTTT. Protein product: CASSIVGSNTEAFF. The variable domain in full, with the rest retrieved from reference TRBV19 and TRBJ1-1, is DGGITQSPKYLFRKEGQNVTLSCEQNLNHDAMYWYRQDPGQGLRLIYYSQIVNDFQKGDIAEGYSVSREKKESFPLTVTSAQKNPTAFYLCASSIVGSNTEAFFGQGTRLTVV.

To note about this clone: At one of its ends the junction is not consistent with the germline gene, which may arise from a read error. The V gene is TRBV7-2, the J gene TRBJ2-7; 7 nucleotides match TRBD2. Germline V gene sequence: CDR1 SGHTA, CDR2 FQGNSA. The CDR3 runs to 12 residues. This CDR3 reads CASSPGFRDYQF. CDR3 nucleotides: TGTGCCAGCAGCCCCGGCTTTAGGGACTACCAATTC.

This CDR3 reads CASSFITGELFF. For the CDR3, the DNA is TGCGCCAGCAGCTTTATAACCGGGGAGCTGTTTTTT. The rearrangement links TRBV5-1 to TRBJ2-2; D is uncertain. CDR1 and CDR2 (germline): SGHRS, YFSETQ. The CDR3 consists of 12 residues. With 2 bases removed from V and 5 bases from J, the gap between germline ends came to 4 bases.